This TCR beta chain was found in a study of shared clonotypes between healthy human individuals. Across the study: The study used three CD4 naive, three CD4 memory, two CD8 naive and one CD8 memory plate per donor.

Comment on this clone: Its specificity is unknown.

All participating donors were Caucasian adults from Nashville, Tennessee. The CDR3 loop spans 15 amino acids. J was trimmed by 1 base and V by 3 bases; bases with no gene match: 4. The germline V gene encodes CDR1 SGHDT and CDR2 YYEEEE. The data were produced by immunoSEQ multiplex PCR, yet TCRdb's version contains in-frame clones alone and is incomplete. The sample lists a few million clones; around 90% were seen once. Points from the study as a whole: Larger estimated richness was generally recorded for naive subsets relative to memory subsets.

This sequence originates from a man aged 18 to 30 in good health. Some clones in this sample may be carry-over from other donors' samples. The V and J genes are TRBV5-6 and TRBJ1-3; 7 bases match TRBD1. The sequenced sample consisted of naive CD4+ T cells from PBMCs. Regarding subset: CD45RA+ positively selected. Written as DNA, the CDR3 is TGTGCCAGCAGCTCGGGACAGAAGTCTGGAAACACCATATATTTT. Translating gives CASSSGQKSGNTIYF.